Presented here are 32 T cell receptor beta chains from one specimen sequenced in a study of T-cell memory formation after mild COVID-19. TCRdb independently ran MiXCR on the 5' RACE reads; one entry per CDR3 protein. This sample carries roughly 130,000 distinct CDR3 sequences, 16% of them seen once, and the ten largest clones take around 13%. Sequencing was carried out using PBMCs or a T cell subset sorted from them (not recorded which). The source is an adult woman who had mild COVID-19 (a few samples of this study predate the infection). Cell type and time point are not known.

This clonotype was seen a handful of times. The J gene is TRBJ1-4, the V gene TRBV20-1; D might be TRBD1 (6 bases). The CDR3 is 15 amino acids. In germline, CDR1 is DFQATT, CDR2 SNEGSKA (reference sequence). Trimming left V 3 bases short and J 12 bases short, with 23 bases between. The CDR3 DNA is TGCAGTGCTAGCGCCCCCAGACAGGCCGAGGGACAACTGTTTTTT. As protein: CSASAPRQAEGQLFF.

This clonotype was counted only a few times. The chain has TRBV6-5 and TRBJ1-4; 9 bases line up with TRBD1. Germline V CDR1 and CDR2: MNHEY, SVGAGI. This CDR3 region has 14 residues. Trimming cost V 6 bases and J 7 bases; bases outside gene matches: 6. This chain's CDR3 is CASSQGQGGEKLFF. The DNA for the CDR3 is TGTGCCAGCAGCCAGGGACAGGGCGGTGAAAAACTGTTTTTT.

The chain carries TRBV2 and TRBJ2-7; the D gene is possibly TRBD2 (5 bases). CDR3 length: 16 amino acids. V gave up 6 bases and J gave up 0 bases, with 18 bases separating them. Per the germline V gene, CDR1 is SNHLY and CDR2 is FYNNEI. In nucleotides, the CDR3 is TGTGCCAGCAGGGGAATAGCCCGGACTCGCTCCTACGAGCAGTACTTC. Translation gives CASRGIARTRSYEQYF.

The V call is TRBV6-2 or TRBV6-3, the J call TRBJ2-1; D gene ambiguous. The CDR3 spans 13 residues. The germline V gene has CDR1 MNHEY and CDR2 SVGEGT. The V end lost 6 bases, the J end lost 9 bases, and 15 bases lay between the germline ends. CDR3 sequence (DNA): TGTGCCAGCAGCTTAGAAGGGCCGATTGAGCAGTTCTTC. Protein: CASSLEGPIEQFF.

This clonotype was found a few times. The chain combines TRBV7-8 with TRBJ2-3; possibly TRBD1 or TRBD2 for D (5 bases each). CDR1 and CDR2 from the germline V gene are SGHVS and FQNEAQ. V was clipped by 2 bases and J by 1 base, with 10 bases between them. CDR3 length equals 15 residues. This CDR3 is CASSLRWDRTDTQYF. As DNA, the CDR3 is TGTGCCAGCAGCTTAAGGTGGGACCGCACAGATACGCAGTATTTT.

V gene TRBV2 combines with J gene TRBJ1-2, with a weak D call TRBD1 (6 bases). This CDR3 has 13 amino acids. The V end was cut by 2 bases, the J end by 7 bases, with 11 bases between. Germline-derived CDR1 and CDR2 are SNHLY and FYNNEI. CDR3 amino acids: CASSEWTEGGYTF. CDR3 bases: TGTGCCAGCAGTGAATGGACAGAGGGTGGCTACACCTTC.

V gene TRBV20-1 combines with J gene TRBJ1-2; tentative D call: TRBD1 (5 bases). Germline loops: CDR1 DFQATT, CDR2 SNEGSKA (reference sequence). The CDR3 spans 12 residues. V lost 3 bases, J lost 8 bases, and 13 bases lay in between. Written as DNA, the CDR3 is TGCAGTGCTAGCACCACAGACAGCGGCTACACCTTC. Its translation: CSASTTDSGYTF.

This clonotype has just a few counts. This chain uses TRBV7-9 with TRBJ1-6; possibly TRBD1 for D (5 bases). CDR1 and CDR2 from the germline V gene are SEHNR and FQNEAQ (reference sequence). This CDR3 spans 15 amino acids. Trimming removed 8 bases at V and 0 bases at J, with 11 bases between. The CDR3 bases are TGTGCCAGCGTCGGGGGGAGCTCCTATAATTCACCCCTCCACTTT. This sequence encodes CASVGGSSYNSPLHF.

J is TRBJ2-7 and V is TRBV5-5; TRBD2 matches at 11 bases. V dropped 4 bases and J dropped 3; count of bases not matched to a gene: 6. The CDR3 totals 15 residues. Germline assignment: CDR1 SGHKS and CDR2 YYEKEE (reference sequence). CDR3 sequence (DNA): TGTGCCAGCAGCCCTCGGGGGACTAGCGGCTACGAGCAGTACTTC. Translated, it gives CASSPRGTSGYEQYF.

The chain has TRBV12-3 or TRBV12-4 and TRBJ2-5; maybe TRBD1 (6 bases). CDR3 size: 15 residues. The V end was cut by 6 bases, the J end by 9 bases, with 23 bases between. CDR3 DNA sequence: TGTGCCAGCAGGGGGACACAGGGCCTCACTGGTTCCCAGTACTTC. Its translation: CASRGTQGLTGSQYF.

This chain joins TRBV7-2 and TRBJ2-3; 9 bases fit TRBD2. CDR1 SGHTA and CDR2 FQGNSA come from the germline V gene. The V and J ends lost 3 bases and 2 bases, in that order; junction bases with no gene match: 9. This CDR3 spans 17 amino acids. CDR3 sequence (DNA): TGTGCCAGCAGCTTGGGGCTAGCGGGGAGCTACACAGATACGCAGTATTTT. It encodes CASSLGLAGSYTDTQYF.

The J gene is TRBJ2-3, the V gene TRBV27; 13 bases fit TRBD2. V was pared by 4 bases and J by 6 bases, with 4 bases of the junction left unmatched. The CDR3 has 15 amino acids. Germline V lookup: CDR1 MNHEY, CDR2 SMNVEV (reference sequence). The CDR3 DNA follows: TGTGCCAGCAGTTCACGGACTAGCGGGGGTGATACGCAGTATTTT. Protein: CASSSRTSGGDTQYF.

This clonotype was detected only a few times. V and J are TRBV7-7 and TRBJ2-3; D call uncertain. In germline, CDR1 is SSHAT, CDR2 FNYEAQ (reference sequence). This CDR3 has 14 amino acids. V lost 4 bases, J lost 8 bases, and 16 bases lay in between. The CDR3 region is CASSSGPSSSTQYF. CDR3 DNA sequence: TGTGCCAGCAGCTCAGGACCCTCGTCGTCTACGCAGTATTTT.

There are a few counts of this clonotype. The chain recombines TRBV5-4 with TRBJ2-1; the D gene is possibly TRBD2 (5 bases). Trimming stripped 3 bases from V and 2 bases from J, with 15 bases between. The V gene's germline CDR1 is SGHNT and CDR2 YYREEE (reference sequence). The CDR3 runs 16 residues. The CDR3: CASSSPSSGPYNEQFF. DNA for the CDR3: TGTGCCAGCAGCTCCCCGTCCAGCGGCCCCTACAATGAGCAGTTCTTC.

V and J are TRBV7-6 and TRBJ2-3, with D possibly being TRBD2 (6 bases). Germline assignment: CDR1 SGHVS and CDR2 FNYEAQ. Trimming took 5 bases from V and 7 from J, leaving 19 bases between them. This CDR3 spans 15 amino acids. CDR3 bases: TGTGCCAGCAGCCCTACCCTAGCGCCTAGAAATACGCAGTATTTT. Protein product: CASSPTLAPRNTQYF.

The sample holds a few counts of this clonotype. The chain couples TRBV5-1 to TRBJ2-3; no firm D call. From germline, CDR1 is SGHRS and CDR2 YFSETQ. The V end lost 5 bases, the J end lost 3 bases, and 4 bases lay between the germline ends. The CDR3 totals 11 residues. The CDR3 nucleotides are TGCGCCAGCAGGGAGACAGATACGCAGTATTTT. This sequence encodes CASRETDTQYF.

The chain couples TRBV12-3 or TRBV12-4 to TRBJ2-1; D remains unclear. The CDR3 sequence is 13 residues long. V dropped 7 bases and J dropped 9 bases, with 16 bases sitting between them. In DNA, the CDR3 is TGTGCCAGCACCAAAAAAGGGTACGGTGAGCAGTTCTTC. Protein sequence: CASTKKGYGEQFF.

The chain carries TRBV10-3 and TRBJ2-5, with D possibly matching TRBD2 (5 bases). Between the trimmed V and J ends, which lost 6 bases and 4 bases, there was a span of 12 bases. Germline lookup yields CDR1 ENHRY and CDR2 SYGVKD. CDR3 size: 13 residues. CDR3 sequence: CAISQLGSETQYF. The CDR3 DNA is TGTGCCATCAGCCAACTAGGGTCAGAGACCCAGTACTTC.

This clonotype was picked up a small number of times. The chain links TRBV7-7 to TRBJ2-5, with D perhaps assigned TRBD1 or TRBD2 (5 bases each). Trimming took off 5 bases at V and 2 bases at J, with 18 bases between the two ends. This CDR3 region has 16 residues. The germline V gene has CDR1 SSHAT and CDR2 FNYEAQ (reference sequence). CDR3 amino acids: CASSPPGRVPQETQYF. DNA of the CDR3: TGTGCCAGCAGCCCCCCGGGGCGGGTACCTCAAGAGACCCAGTACTTC.

The chain joins TRBV4-2 to TRBJ2-1; 11 bases are shared with TRBD2. Germline V gene sequence: CDR1 LGHNA, CDR2 YNFKEQ. This CDR3 contains 14 residues. The V segment lost 4 bases and the J segment 8 bases; nucleotides outside the gene matches: 4. CDR3 DNA: TGTGCCAGCAGCCTAGCGGGGGGGCCCGATGAGCAGTTCTTC. It translates to CASSLAGGPDEQFF.

The chain links TRBV29-1 to TRBJ2-1; TRBD1 aligns across 9 bases. The ends lost 1 base at V and 9 bases at J; junction bases unmatched: 10. The germline gives CDR1 SQVTM, CDR2 ANQGSEA. The CDR3 is made up of 15 amino acids. CDR3 residues: CSVEAGTGRFLEQFF. Here the CDR3 DNA reads TGCAGCGTTGAAGCAGGGACAGGGCGCTTCCTTGAGCAGTTCTTC.

This clonotype was recorded at least ten times. V is TRBV29-1 and J is TRBJ2-7; 11 nucleotides align to TRBD2. CDR1 SQVTM and CDR2 ANQGSEA come from the germline V gene. The CDR3 covers 13 residues. Trimming removed 4 bases from V and 6 bases from J; junction bases left unmatched: 5. CDR3 DNA: TGCAGCGTTGTTCCTAGCGGGAGGTCCGAGCAGTACTTC. Translating it yields CSVVPSGRSEQYF.

This clonotype was seen only a few times. J is TRBJ2-2 and V is TRBV14, with D possibly matching TRBD2 (6 bases). CDR3 size: 14 residues. The germline CDR1 and CDR2 sequences are SGHDN and FVKESK. V gave up 3 bases and J gave up 3 bases, with 8 bases separating them. The CDR3 DNA is TGTGCCAGCAGCCACGGGGGTTACACCGGGGAGCTGTTTTTT. Translation: CASSHGGYTGELFF.

This clonotype was seen only a few times. The genes are TRBV4-3 and TRBJ2-1, with TRBD1 as a possible D gene (6 bases). This CDR3 spans 16 amino acids. With 1 base removed from V and 5 bases from J, the gap between germline ends came to 15 bases. Looked up from germline, CDR1 is LGHNA and CDR2 is YSLEER. This CDR3 is CASSQGLGQGNNEQFF. The CDR3 nucleotides are TGCGCCAGCAGCCAAGGTCTGGGTCAGGGGAACAATGAGCAGTTCTTC.

A few counts support this clonotype. The chain combines TRBV5-1 with TRBJ1-2; D unclear. Germline V gives CDR1 SGHRS, CDR2 YFSETQ. This CDR3 contains 15 residues. Trimming stripped 0 bases from V and 3 bases from J, with 12 bases between. The DNA for the CDR3 is TGCGCCAGCAGCTTGGTTGTCAGTCAAGACTATGGCTACACCTTC. It yields the protein CASSLVVSQDYGYTF.

CDR3 amino acids: CASTPGTGVSGANVLTF. For the CDR3, the DNA is TGTGCCAGCACCCCAGGGACAGGGGTTTCCGGGGCCAACGTCCTGACTTTC. V is TRBV12-3 or TRBV12-4 and J is TRBJ2-6; the match to TRBD1 covers 10 bases. This CDR3 has 17 amino acids. V shed 7 bases and J 4 bases; nucleotides not matched to a gene: 10.

The chain links TRBV5-6 to TRBJ2-5, with D tentatively TRBD2 (5 bases). This CDR3 has 13 residues. Germline V lookup: CDR1 SGHDT, CDR2 YYEEEE. V was trimmed by 1 base and J by 5 bases, leaving 9 bases between them. CDR3: CASSLWESETQYF. CDR3 bases: TGTGCCAGCAGCTTGTGGGAGTCGGAGACCCAGTACTTC.

The V and J genes are TRBV7-6 and TRBJ2-7, with D possibly being TRBD1 (5 bases). CDR3 size: 14 residues. The germline CDR1 and CDR2 sequences are SGHVS and FNYEAQ. Trimming shortened V by 0 bases and J by 4 bases, and 10 bases separated the two germline ends. Here the CDR3 DNA reads TGTGCCAGCAGCTTAGCCCTCCAGGGTTACGAGCAGTACTTC. This encodes CASSLALQGYEQYF.

The rearrangement links TRBV5-1 to TRBJ1-4; no firm D call. The germline V and J ends were trimmed by 0 bases and 1 base, with 13 bases remaining between them. This CDR3 spans 17 amino acids. Germline V gene data show CDR1 as SGHRS and CDR2 as YFSETQ. CDR3 in DNA: TGCGCCAGCAGCTTGGGGGGATTTGTTCGAACTAATGAAAAACTGTTTTTT. Protein product: CASSLGGFVRTNEKLFF.

This clonotype was observed a single time. The chain couples TRBV20-1 to TRBJ1-5, with D possibly TRBD1 on 6 matching bases. Germline V CDR1 and CDR2: DFQATT, SNEGSKA (reference sequence). With 0 bases removed from V and 0 bases from J, the gap between germline ends came to 12 bases. The CDR3 covers 16 residues. CDR3 DNA sequence: TGCAGTGCTAGAGAGGGGGCGGCGTATAGCAATCAGCCCCAGCATTTT. Its protein is CSAREGAAYSNQPQHF.

This clonotype appeared many times. The chain has TRBV24-1 and TRBJ2-7; no definite D call. The length of the CDR3 is 13 residues. V dropped 5 bases and J dropped 4 bases, with 11 bases sitting between them. Germline V gives CDR1 KGHDR, CDR2 SFDVKD. The CDR3: CATSVPDPYEQYF. CDR3 DNA sequence: TGTGCCACCAGTGTTCCAGACCCTTACGAGCAGTACTTC.

In this sample, this clonotype turned up a few times. The chain joins TRBV12-3 or TRBV12-4 to TRBJ2-5; D gene unclear. The CDR3 is 13 residues long. V shed 4 bases and J shed 2 bases, with 8 bases lying between them. CDR3: CASSWRRQETQYF. CDR3 in DNA: TGTGCCAGCAGTTGGCGTAGACAAGAGACCCAGTACTTC.